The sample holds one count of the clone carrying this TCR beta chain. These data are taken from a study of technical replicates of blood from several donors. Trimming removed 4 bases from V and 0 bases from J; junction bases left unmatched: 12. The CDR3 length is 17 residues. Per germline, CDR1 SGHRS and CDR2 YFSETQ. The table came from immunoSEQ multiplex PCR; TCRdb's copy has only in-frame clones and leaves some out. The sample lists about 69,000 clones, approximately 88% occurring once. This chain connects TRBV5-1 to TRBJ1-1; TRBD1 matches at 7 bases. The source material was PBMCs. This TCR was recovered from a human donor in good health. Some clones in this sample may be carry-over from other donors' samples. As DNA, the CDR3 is TGCGCCAGCAGCGGTCCTACGGTACAGGGGATGAACACTGAAGCTTTCTTT. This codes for CASSGPTVQGMNTEAFF.